This TCR beta chain derives from a study of blood T cell repertoires in COVID-19. Study summary: PBMCs, B-cell-depleted T cells, or T cells provided the cDNA or gDNA that made up the material.

Germline-derived CDR1 and CDR2 are MNHEY and SVGEGT. V shed 5 bases, J shed 0 bases, and the junction held 18 bases outside the gene matches. The CDR3 length is 19 residues. Per the original data handling: Estimation of nucleated cell counts relied on the amplification of reference gene primers. Some clones are missing from TCRdb's copy, which holds only in-frame ones; the method was immunoSEQ multiplex PCR. That table furnishes V, J and clone size, whereas the DNA furnished D and trimming. The table lists 150,000 or so clones, approximately 92% of them singletons, with over 3.5% in the top ten. The sample taken for sequencing was peripheral blood. This TCR was recovered from a woman aged 50 to 60 with acute or convalescent COVID-19. J is TRBJ1-2 and V is TRBV6-2 or TRBV6-3; 7 bases are shared with TRBD1. CDR3 region: CASSHLSLDRHRANYGYTF. In DNA, the CDR3 is TGTGCCAGCAGTCACCTCTCGTTGGACAGGCACCGAGCTAACTATGGCTACACCTTC.